Here is one T cell receptor (beta chain) with its context. Its antigen remains unidentified. Every isolated RNA sample was fully reverse transcribed, so sequencing captured expressed TCRB transcripts. Here immunoSEQ multiplex PCR was the method, and the copy in TCRdb shows in-frame clones only, minus some. The table records 130,000 or so clones, 7% to 10% of them present only once. This entry comes from a study of beta chain features in type 1 diabetes. Findings and limits, study-wide: For Type 1 diabetes patients, all four CD4+ subsets carried TCRB CDR3s that were moderately but significantly shorter.

With V trimmed by 4 bases and J by 1 base, 7 bases remained unmatched. The CDR3 is 16 residues long. Germline V gene lookup returns CDR1 SGHVS and CDR2 FQNEAQ. The J gene is TRBJ1-1, the V gene TRBV7-8; 9 bases map to TRBD1. The TCR sequence derives from a man between 25 and 39 years old with type 1 diabetes. The sample consisted of central memory CD4+ T cells from blood. The CDR3 nucleotides read TGTGCCAGCAGCTCTATGGGACAGGGTGCGAACACTGAAGCTTTCTTT. Protein: CASSSMGQGANTEAFF.